This T cell receptor beta chain came from a study of T cells in Graves' hyperthyroidism and ophthalmopathy. Overall study: Upon initial diagnosis and before any treatment, peripheral blood was collected.

Amplification of TCR beta CDR3 regions used RNA as the template. A set of HTBI primers served as the primers for a first-round RT-PCR of the TCR CDR3. One entry per CDR3 protein, called by TCRdb with MiXCR from the multiplex PCR reads. The sample includes over 400,000 distinct CDR3 sequences, roughly 15% of them seen just once. Based on clinical symptoms, serum thyroxine and TRAb, thyroid ultrasound and orbital computed tomography, diagnoses were reached. Fresh peripheral blood, under 13 ml, yielded the PBMCs. The study's findings and limits: Stable hyperthyroidism was separated from ophthalmopathy by a model based on 13 V-J features.

Many counts were recorded for this clonotype. Its antigen is currently unknown. CDR1 and CDR2 (germline): SGHAT, FQNNGV. Trimming took off 5 bases at V and 0 bases at J, with 15 bases between the two ends. The CDR3 totals 16 residues. Sample: blood. The clonotype was recovered from a young man with Graves' ophthalmopathy. The rearrangement uses TRBV11-2 and TRBJ2-3; D possibly uses TRBD1 or TRBD2 (5 bases each). The CDR3 reads CASSPPLGPSTDTQYF. CDR3 in DNA: TGTGCCAGCAGCCCACCCCTGGGACCAAGCACAGATACGCAGTATTTT.